Presented here are 30 T cell receptor beta chains from one specimen sequenced in a study of T-cell memory formation after mild COVID-19. TCRdb recomputed calls from the 5' RACE reads with MiXCR, one row per CDR3 protein. The table has 100,000 to 150,000 distinct CDR3 sequences, 15% to 20% seen once. Sequencing used PBMCs or a T cell subset sorted from them (not recorded which). These TCRs come from a man younger than 35 who had mild COVID-19 (a few samples of this study predate the infection). Cell type and time point are not known.

This clonotype was observed a handful of times. J is TRBJ2-1 and V is TRBV10-3, with 7 bases identical to TRBD1. The CDR3 has 15 amino acids. Unmatched junction bases numbered 9, after V lost 10 bases and J lost 0 bases. From germline, CDR1 is ENHRY and CDR2 SYGVKD. For the CDR3, the DNA is TGTGCCACCAGACCCGACAGGGACTCCTACAATGAGCAGTTCTTC. Translation: CATRPDRDSYNEQFF.

The chain recombines TRBV5-1 with TRBJ2-3; the D is unclear. V was trimmed by 0 bases and J by 2 bases, leaving 10 bases between them. The CDR3 spans 15 residues. Germline loops: CDR1 SGHRS, CDR2 YFSETQ. In nucleotides, the CDR3 is TGCGCCAGCAGCTTGGCCGTACAGCACACAGATACGCAGTATTTT. It is translated as CASSLAVQHTDTQYF.

The chain uses TRBV4-1 and TRBJ1-6; D possibly corresponds to TRBD1 (5 bases). The CDR3 has 14 amino acids. Trimming pared 0 bases from V and 10 bases from J, leaving 10 bases between. Germline V gene sequence: CDR1 MGHRA, CDR2 YSYEKL. CDR3 in amino acids: CASSQDWGNSPLHF. The CDR3 nucleotides are TGCGCCAGCAGCCAAGATTGGGGGAACTCACCCCTCCACTTT.

This clonotype was found a few times. The rearrangement links TRBV19 to TRBJ1-2; D is perhaps TRBD1 (6 bases). Trimming took off 8 bases at V and 7 bases at J, with 17 bases between the two ends. This CDR3 is built from 13 residues. From germline, CDR1 is LNHDA and CDR2 SQIVND (reference sequence). The DNA for the CDR3 is TGTGCCAGTCAATCAGGACAGCCTTCTGGCTACACCTTC. This codes for CASQSGQPSGYTF.

This clonotype has only a few counts. The chain recombines TRBV7-9 with TRBJ2-1; D may match TRBD1 or TRBD2 (5 bases each). Germline CDR1 reads SEHNR; CDR2 reads FQNEAQ (reference sequence). Trimming left V 6 bases short and J 0 bases short, with 15 bases between. The CDR3 totals 16 residues. The CDR3 bases are TGTGCCAGCAGTCCATATCCAGGGAGCTCCTACAATGAGCAGTTCTTC. Protein sequence: CASSPYPGSSYNEQFF.

This chain joins TRBV3-1 and TRBJ1-3; 7 bases agree with TRBD1. Germline V gene lookup returns CDR1 LGHDT and CDR2 YNNKEL (reference sequence). The CDR3 is 16 residues long. J gave up 0 bases and V 0 bases, and 2 bases lay outside the gene matches. The CDR3 sequence is CASSQDPGGSGNTIYF. Here the CDR3 DNA reads TGTGCCAGCAGCCAAGACCCAGGGGGCTCTGGAAACACCATATATTTT. The whole variable domain, remainder taken from reference TRBV3-1 and TRBJ1-3, is DTAVSQTPKYLVTQMGNDKSIKCEQNLGHDTMYWYKQDSKKFLKIMFSYNNKELIINETVPNRFSPKSPDKAHLNLHINSLELGDSAVYFCASSQDPGGSGNTIYFGEGSWLTVV.

The V gene is TRBV28, the J gene TRBJ1-2; TRBD1 aligns across 8 bases. CDR3 length: 11 residues. Trimming took 8 bases from V and 6 from J; bases not matched to a gene: 2. Per the germline V gene, CDR1 is MDHEN and CDR2 is SYDVKM. The CDR3 region has the DNA TGTGCCAGCCAGGGACAGGATGGCTACACCTTC. This gives the protein CASQGQDGYTF.

This clonotype was recorded a few times. The chain carries TRBV6-1 and TRBJ1-2; 7 positions agree with TRBD1. Trimming cost V 7 bases and J 7 bases; bases outside gene matches: 9. The CDR3 is made up of 13 amino acids. Germline-derived CDR1 and CDR2 are MNHNS and SASEGT. CDR3 in amino acids: CASISRQGFGYTF. The CDR3 bases are TGTGCCAGCATATCCCGACAGGGATTTGGCTACACCTTC.

This clonotype was detected a few times. V and J are TRBV5-1 and TRBJ1-3; the D is unclear. Germline V gene data show CDR1 as SGHRS and CDR2 as YFSETQ. The V end lost 5 bases, the J end lost 0 bases, and 12 bases lay between the germline ends. The CDR3 loop spans 15 amino acids. The CDR3 loop is CASRSDGRSGNTIYF. The CDR3 nucleotides are TGCGCCAGCAGGTCAGACGGCCGCTCTGGAAACACCATATATTTT.

The chain joins TRBV6-2 or TRBV6-3 to TRBJ1-1, with D perhaps matching TRBD1 (5 bases). The length of the CDR3 is 14 residues. Germline CDR1 reads MNHEY; CDR2 reads SVGEGT. V lost 7 bases, J lost 4 bases, and 16 bases lay in between. The CDR3 is CASTTLGGATEAFF. The DNA of the CDR3 is TGTGCCAGCACCACACTCGGAGGGGCCACTGAAGCTTTCTTT.

This clonotype was seen at least ten times. The V gene is TRBV9, the J gene TRBJ2-7; D may be TRBD1 (5 bases). V was cut by 1 base and J by 2 bases, with 10 bases left in between. CDR3 length equals 14 residues. Per germline, CDR1 SGDLS and CDR2 YYNGEE. The CDR3 DNA reads as TGTGCCAGCAGCGTACAGGGTGTTCCCTACGAGCAGTACTTC. This codes for CASSVQGVPYEQYF.

This clonotype was picked up many times. The rearrangement uses TRBV12-3 or TRBV12-4 and TRBJ1-5; TRBD1 might be the D (6 bases). CDR3 size: 14 residues. V was cut by 6 bases and J by 3 bases, with 12 bases left in between. CDR3 amino acids: CASRPGQNNQPQHF. Here the CDR3 DNA reads TGTGCCAGCAGACCAGGACAGAACAATCAGCCCCAGCATTTT.

This clonotype was counted a few times. The chain couples TRBV4-3 to TRBJ2-2; D is unclear. Germline-derived CDR1 and CDR2 are LGHNA and YSLEER. Trimming removed 3 bases from V and 7 bases from J, with 18 bases in between. This CDR3 comprises 16 residues. CDR3 coding DNA: TGCGCCAGCAGCCACGAGTTCCCCAGTGCGCGCGGGGAGCTGTTTTTT. Residues: CASSHEFPSARGELFF.

This clonotype was observed a single time. V is TRBV19 and J is TRBJ2-2; possibly TRBD1 or TRBD2 for D (5 bases each). V was shortened by 7 bases and J by 0 bases, with 12 bases between the two germline ends. CDR1 and CDR2 from the germline V gene are LNHDA and SQIVND (reference sequence). The CDR3 totals 15 residues. CDR3 sequence reads: CASTDSGTNTGELFF. CDR3 sequence (DNA): TGTGCCAGTACCGACAGCGGAACGAACACCGGGGAGCTGTTTTTT.

A few counts support this clonotype. The rearrangement uses TRBV5-1 and TRBJ1-3, with D maybe TRBD1 (5 bases). Germline assignment: CDR1 SGHRS and CDR2 YFSETQ. CDR3 length: 17 residues. Trimming left V 4 bases short and J 0 bases short, with 17 bases between. Here the CDR3 reads CASSLSGTASSGNTIYF. The CDR3, as DNA: TGCGCCAGCAGCCTCTCTGGGACCGCGAGCTCTGGAAACACCATATATTTT.

At least ten counts were recorded for this clonotype. The chain carries TRBV4-3 and TRBJ2-7; TRBD2 is a possible D gene (6 bases). V lost 3 bases, J lost 2 bases, and 14 bases lay in between. There are 15 residues in the CDR3. CDR1 is LGHNA and CDR2 is YSLEER in the germline V gene. CDR3 amino acids: CASSQLMGGPYEQYF. DNA for the CDR3: TGCGCCAGCAGCCAGTTAATGGGGGGTCCCTACGAGCAGTACTTC.

This clonotype was seen ten or more times. The rearrangement uses TRBV7-8 and TRBJ2-3; 10 nucleotides agree with TRBD1. The V gene's germline CDR1 is SGHVS and CDR2 FQNEAQ. V shed 4 bases, J shed 6 bases, and the junction held 4 bases outside the gene matches. CDR3 length: 14 amino acids. CDR3 amino acids: CASSSGTGADTQYF. The CDR3 DNA sequence: TGTGCCAGCAGCTCCGGGACAGGGGCCGATACGCAGTATTTT.

V is TRBV5-6 and J is TRBJ1-2; TRBD1 is a possible D gene (6 bases). Looked up from germline, CDR1 is SGHDT and CDR2 is YYEEEE. V was trimmed by 4 bases and J by 4 bases, leaving 8 bases between them. The length of the CDR3 is 12 residues. CDR3 residues: CASSRTAYGYTF. CDR3 nucleotides: TGTGCCAGCAGCCGGACAGCCTATGGCTACACCTTC.

The genes are TRBV4-1 and TRBJ2-5, with TRBD2 identical over 7 bases. The V gene end was trimmed by 2 bases and the J gene end by 2 bases; junction bases not matched to a gene: 8. The CDR3 spans 16 residues. Germline V gene data show CDR1 as MGHRA and CDR2 as YSYEKL. The CDR3 loop is CASSQYQTSTQETQYF. The DNA of the CDR3 is TGCGCCAGCAGCCAATACCAGACTAGCACTCAAGAGACCCAGTACTTC.

The chain uses TRBV12-3 or TRBV12-4 and TRBJ1-6, with 9 bases fitting TRBD1. The CDR3 covers 16 residues. The V gene end was trimmed by 2 bases and the J gene end by 5 bases; junction bases not matched to a gene: 4. DNA for the CDR3: TGTGCCAGCAGTTTATGGACAGGGGTGGATAATTCACCCCTCCACTTT. This sequence encodes CASSLWTGVDNSPLHF.

The J gene is TRBJ1-2, the V gene TRBV6-6, with 7 bases that match TRBD1. V lost 2 bases to trimming and J lost 4 bases; unmatched junction nucleotides: 1. Germline CDR1 is MNHNY and CDR2 is SVGAGI (reference sequence). The CDR3 runs 13 residues. The CDR3 protein is CASSYRDSYGYTF. CDR3 DNA: TGTGCCAGCAGTTACCGGGACAGCTATGGCTACACCTTC.

The rearrangement uses TRBV7-9 and TRBJ2-1; 11 positions agree with TRBD2. The CDR3 totals 15 residues. The germline CDR1 and CDR2 sequences are SEHNR and FQNEAQ (reference sequence). The V and J ends lost 6 bases and 6 bases, in that order; junction bases with no gene match: 7. CDR3 protein: CASSLTSGASNEQFF. The CDR3 nucleotides are TGTGCCAGCAGTTTGACTAGCGGGGCCTCCAATGAGCAGTTCTTC.

This clonotype was seen more than once but under ten times. The chain carries TRBV6-2 or TRBV6-3 and TRBJ2-7; TRBD2 might be the D (5 bases). The CDR3 contains 15 residues. Germline CDR1 and CDR2: MNHEY and SVGEGT. V lost 6 bases, J lost 4 bases, and 19 bases lay in between. The CDR3 region is CASRSTRGMGYEQYF. The CDR3 DNA reads TGTGCCAGCAGAAGTACTAGAGGAATGGGGTACGAGCAGTACTTC.

This clonotype was counted ten times or more. One end of the junction fails to match germline, which may point to a read error. The rearrangement links TRBV7-7 to TRBJ2-5, with 9 bases identical to TRBD1. Germline CDR1 SSHAT, CDR2 FNYEAQ (reference sequence). This CDR3 is built from 15 residues. CDR3 DNA: TGTGCTAGCAGCTCCGGGACAGGGTGGTACGAGACCCAGTACTTC. Protein product: CASSSGTGWYETQYF.

This clonotype appeared many times. V usage is TRBV2 and J usage is TRBJ2-3; 8 bases fit TRBD1. The trim removed 5 bases at V and 5 bases at J, leaving 6 bases unmatched. The CDR3 runs 14 residues. The germline CDR1 and CDR2 sequences are SNHLY and FYNNEI. DNA for the CDR3: TGTGCCAGCAGTAGACAGGGGTCGGGAGATACGCAGTATTTT. Protein: CASSRQGSGDTQYF. Complete variable domain (other parts from reference TRBV2 and TRBJ2-3): EPEVTQTPSHQVTQMGQEVILRCVPISNHLYFYWYRQILGQKVEFLVSFYNNEISEKSEIFDDQFSVERPDGSNFTLKIRSTKLEDSAMYFCASSRQGSGDTQYFGPGTRLTVL.

This clonotype appeared many times. The chain has TRBV6-5 and TRBJ1-2, with D possibly being TRBD1 (6 bases). With 0 bases removed from V and 7 bases from J, the gap between germline ends came to 9 bases. This CDR3 contains 13 residues. The germline V gene has CDR1 MNHEY and CDR2 SVGAGI. CDR3 nucleotides: TGTGCCAGCAGTTACTCCAGGGGCCGTGGCTACACCTTC. This sequence encodes CASSYSRGRGYTF.

The CDR3 region has the DNA TGTGCCAGCTCACCAAACCGGGGTGGAGGCAATCAGCCCCAGCATTTT. It is translated as CASSPNRGGGNQPQHF. The chain employs TRBV18 and TRBJ1-5, with D unclear. The germline V gene encodes CDR1 KGHSH and CDR2 LQKENI. This CDR3 region has 16 residues. Trimming removed 2 bases at V and 2 bases at J, with 13 bases between. The variable domain in full, completed from reference TRBV18 and TRBJ1-5, reads NAGVMQNPRHLVRRRGQEARLRCSPMKGHSHVYWYRQLPEEGLKFMVYLQKENIIDESGMPKERFSAEFPKEGPSILRIQQVVRGDSAAYFCASSPNRGGGNQPQHFGDGTRLSIL.

V is TRBV12-5 and J is TRBJ2-5; TRBD2 agrees at 10 bases. The CDR3 extends over 14 amino acids. The trim removed 8 bases at V and 2 bases at J, leaving 5 bases unmatched. The germline V gene has CDR1 LGHNT and CDR2 FRNRAP. Here the CDR3 DNA reads TGTGCTAGTCGGGCTAGCGGGGGTCAAGAGACCCAGTACTTC. Translating gives CASRASGGQETQYF.

This clonotype appeared a few times. The V and J genes are TRBV12-3 or TRBV12-4 and TRBJ2-1, with D hard to call. V lost 3 bases to trimming and J lost 9 bases, with 6 bases between them. CDR3 size: 11 residues. The DNA of the CDR3 is TGTGCCAGCAGTTTTTGGGTTGAGCAGTTCTTC. It is translated as CASSFWVEQFF.

This clonotype was observed a few times. This chain joins TRBV5-5 and TRBJ2-3; maybe TRBD2 (5 bases). Germline-derived CDR1 and CDR2 are SGHKS and YYEKEE (reference sequence). The V and J ends lost 6 bases and 1 base respectively, with 15 bases between them. The CDR3 is 15 residues long. As DNA, the CDR3 is TGTGCCAGCACGGAGAGCGGCCGGGGCACAGATACGCAGTATTTT. Residues: CASTESGRGTDTQYF.